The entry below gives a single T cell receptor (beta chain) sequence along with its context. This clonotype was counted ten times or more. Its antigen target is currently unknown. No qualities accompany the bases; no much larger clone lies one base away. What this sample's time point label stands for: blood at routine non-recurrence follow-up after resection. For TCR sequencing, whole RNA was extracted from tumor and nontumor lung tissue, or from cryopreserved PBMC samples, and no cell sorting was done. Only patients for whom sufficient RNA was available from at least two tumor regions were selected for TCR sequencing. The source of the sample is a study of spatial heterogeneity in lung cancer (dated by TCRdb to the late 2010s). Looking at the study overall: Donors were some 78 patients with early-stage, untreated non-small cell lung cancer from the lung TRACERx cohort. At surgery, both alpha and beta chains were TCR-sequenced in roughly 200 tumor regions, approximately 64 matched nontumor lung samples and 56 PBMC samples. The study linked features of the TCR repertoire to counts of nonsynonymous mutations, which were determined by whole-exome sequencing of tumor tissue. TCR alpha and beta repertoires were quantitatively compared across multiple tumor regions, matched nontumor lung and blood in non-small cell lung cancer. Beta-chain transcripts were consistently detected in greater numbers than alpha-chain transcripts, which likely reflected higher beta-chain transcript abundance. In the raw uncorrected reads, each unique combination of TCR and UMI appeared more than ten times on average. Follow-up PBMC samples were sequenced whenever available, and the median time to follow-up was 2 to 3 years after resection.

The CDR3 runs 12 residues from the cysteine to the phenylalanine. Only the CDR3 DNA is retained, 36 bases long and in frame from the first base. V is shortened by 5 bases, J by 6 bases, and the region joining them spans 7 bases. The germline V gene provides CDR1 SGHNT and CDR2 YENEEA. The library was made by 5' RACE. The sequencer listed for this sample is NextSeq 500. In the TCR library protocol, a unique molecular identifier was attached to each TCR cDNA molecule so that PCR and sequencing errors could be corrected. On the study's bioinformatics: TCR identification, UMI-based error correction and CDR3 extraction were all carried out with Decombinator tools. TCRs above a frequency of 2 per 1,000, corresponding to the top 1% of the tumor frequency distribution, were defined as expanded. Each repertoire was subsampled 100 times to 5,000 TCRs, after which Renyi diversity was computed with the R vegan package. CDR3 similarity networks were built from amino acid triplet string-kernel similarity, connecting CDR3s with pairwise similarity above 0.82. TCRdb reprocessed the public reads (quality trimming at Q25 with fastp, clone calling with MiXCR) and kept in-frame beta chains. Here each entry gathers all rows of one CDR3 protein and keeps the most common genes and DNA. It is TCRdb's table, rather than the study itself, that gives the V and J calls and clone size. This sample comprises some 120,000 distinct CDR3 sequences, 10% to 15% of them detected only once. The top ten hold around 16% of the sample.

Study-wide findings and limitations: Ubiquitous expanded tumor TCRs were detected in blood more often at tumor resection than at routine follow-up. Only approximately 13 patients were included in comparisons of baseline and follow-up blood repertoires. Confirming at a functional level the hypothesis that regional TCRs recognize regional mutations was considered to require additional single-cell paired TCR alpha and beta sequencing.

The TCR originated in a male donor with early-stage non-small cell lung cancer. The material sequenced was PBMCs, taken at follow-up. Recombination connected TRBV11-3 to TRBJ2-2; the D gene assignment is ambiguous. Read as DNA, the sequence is TGTGCCAGCAGCCCTCCCTCCGGGGAGCTGTTTTTT. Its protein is CASSPPSGELFF.